This T cell receptor (beta chain) comes out of a study of CD8+CD57+ T cells in acquired aplastic anemia. Study-wide results and caveats: In common between the patients and the controls were approximately 28 CD8+ CDR3 sequences. Significant differences in CD8+ Simpson's diversity were not observed between patients and controls.

Genomic DNA, the template, was used for profiling of the TCR beta VDJ and CDR3. TCRdb called the reads again in MiXCR, with one record for every CDR3 protein. The data contain some 200,000 distinct CDR3 sequences, over 60% of them singletons. CDR3 size: 11 residues. The germline V and J ends were trimmed by 1 base and 6 bases, with 0 bases remaining between them. Germline lookup yields CDR1 KGHDR and CDR2 SFDVKD. As for this clonotype: Its cognate antigen is unknown.

This TCR was sampled from a human donor in good health. Specimen: sorted CD4+, CD8+, or CD8+CD57+ T cells (not recorded which) from PBMCs. The chain employs TRBV24-1 and TRBJ2-1, with D unclear. The DNA of the CDR3 is TGTGCCACCAGTGATTTCAATGAGCAGTTCTTC. Translation gives CATSDFNEQFF.